The 16 T cell receptor beta chains presented below share a single source sample, sequenced in a study of Graves' ophthalmopathy and Graves' hyperthyroidism. For repertoire sequencing, the TCR beta CDR3 regions were amplified from RNA transcripts. HTBI-primed first-round RT-PCR preceded second-round multiplex PCR. TCRdb used MiXCR to reprocess the multiplex PCR reads, holding one entry per CDR3 protein. Of some 750,000 distinct CDR3 sequences in the sample, roughly 41% were seen once. The sequenced sample was peripheral blood. The receptors were gathered from an adult man with Graves' ophthalmopathy.

At least ten counts were recorded for this clonotype. This rearrangement joins TRBV2 to TRBJ2-2, with D unclear. Germline V CDR1 and CDR2: SNHLY, FYNNEI. The CDR3 runs to 12 residues. Trimming took off 6 bases at V and 0 bases at J, with 2 bases between the two ends. Here the CDR3 reads CASRTNTGELFF. The CDR3 DNA follows: TGTGCCAGCAGAACGAACACCGGGGAGCTGTTTTTT.

With regard to this clonotype: At one end, the junction sequence differs from germline, possibly due to a read error. The V gene is TRBV25-1, the J gene TRBJ1-4; D ambiguous. The germline gives CDR1 MGHDK, CDR2 SYGVNS. The CDR3 consists of 13 residues. The CDR3 region is CASSEPGTEQLFF. The CDR3 bases are TGTGCCAGCAGTGAACCGGGAACTGAACAACTGTTTTTT.

In its sample, this clonotype was seen many times. V gene TRBV19 combines with J gene TRBJ2-5, with D tentatively TRBD2 (7 bases). Germline V gene lookup returns CDR1 LNHDA and CDR2 SQIVND (reference sequence). V dropped 5 bases and J dropped 5 bases, with 15 bases sitting between them. The length of the CDR3 is 14 residues. CDR3 amino acids: CASSGGGGRETQYF. CDR3 sequence (DNA): TGTGCCAGTAGTGGAGGGGGGGGGCGCGAGACCCAGTACTTC.

There are many counts of this clonotype. The rearrangement joins TRBV29-1 to TRBJ1-4; 7 bases match TRBD1. This CDR3 is built from 14 residues. The V segment lost 7 bases and the J segment 4 bases; nucleotides outside the gene matches: 9. Germline CDR1 reads SQVTM; CDR2 reads ANQGSEA. CDR3 nucleotides: TGCAGCGCCTATCGACAGGGCCATAATGAAAAACTGTTTTTT. Translating it yields CSAYRQGHNEKLFF.

V is TRBV7-2 and J is TRBJ1-6; D uncertain. Per the germline V gene, CDR1 is SGHTA and CDR2 is FQGNSA. Trimming removed 0 bases from V and 9 bases from J, with 6 bases in between. This CDR3 is 13 amino acids long. CDR3 in DNA: TGTGCCAGCAGCTTAGCGTGGCGTTCACCCCTCCACTTT. It is translated as CASSLAWRSPLHF.

This clonotype was seen ten or more times. CDR3 loop: CASSPTGGYGYTF. The CDR3 DNA reads as TGTGCCAGCAGCCCTACAGGGGGCTATGGCTACACCTTC. The V call is TRBV7-9, the J call TRBJ1-2, with 8 bases identical to TRBD1. CDR1 is SEHNR and CDR2 is FQNEAQ in the germline V gene (reference sequence). The J segment lost 4 bases and the V segment lost 5 bases, leaving 3 bases of the junction unmatched. The CDR3 runs to 13 residues.

The CDR3, as DNA: TGTGCCAGCAGCTTACACGGGACAGGGGCCGTTCCTGCCTCCTACGAGCAGTACTTC. Its translation is CASSLHGTGAVPASYEQYF. The chain combines TRBV7-6 with TRBJ2-7, with 10 positions matching TRBD1. CDR3 length: 19 amino acids. Germline V gene sequence: CDR1 SGHVS, CDR2 FNYEAQ. With 2 bases clipped from V and 0 bases from J, the junction kept 13 bases outside the gene matches.

This clonotype appeared many times. Compared with germline, one end of the junction differs, possibly owing to a read error. The chain couples TRBV10-3 to TRBJ2-5; TRBD1 might be the D (6 bases). Germline V gene data show CDR1 as ENHRY and CDR2 as SYGVKD. There are 14 residues in the CDR3. CDR3 sequence: CASSPGQPRETQYF. The CDR3 DNA sequence: TGTGCCAGCAGTCCTGGACAGCCACGAGAGACCCAGTACTTC.

The gene calls are TRBV20-1 and TRBJ2-7; 7 nucleotides align to TRBD1. This CDR3 has 11 residues. In germline, CDR1 is DFQATT, CDR2 SNEGSKA (reference sequence). V gave up 5 bases and J gave up 4 bases; unmatched junction bases: 2. CDR3 sequence reads: CSAQDRYEQYF. The CDR3 nucleotides read TGCAGTGCTCAGGACAGGTACGAGCAGTACTTC.

Written as DNA, the CDR3 is TGTGCCAGCAGCGTAGAAGGAGGGGCTCTCTACGAGCAGTACTTC. This sequence encodes CASSVEGGALYEQYF. This chain links TRBV9 with TRBJ2-7; weak D call: TRBD2 (6 bases). The germline V gene encodes CDR1 SGDLS and CDR2 YYNGEE. V was trimmed by 0 bases and J by 3 bases, leaving 13 bases between them. The CDR3 is 15 amino acids.

This clonotype came up once. Germline and junction disagree at one end, which may indicate a read error. The J gene is TRBJ2-7, the V gene TRBV5-6; 11 bases match TRBD1. Per the germline V gene, CDR1 is SGHDT and CDR2 is YYEEEE. The CDR3 consists of 15 residues. The CDR3 is CASSHPGQGAYERYF. The CDR3, as DNA: TGTGCCAGCAGCCATCCTGGACAGGGGGCCTACGAGCGGTACTTC.

V usage is TRBV9 and J usage is TRBJ2-7; the D gene is possibly TRBD1 (6 bases). CDR3 size: 15 residues. Germline CDR1 SGDLS, CDR2 YYNGEE. V shed 4 bases and J shed 5 bases, with 19 bases lying between them. CDR3 nucleotides: TGTGCCAGCAGCCGAACAGGGACCGGGACGGACGAGCAGTACTTC. Translation: CASSRTGTGTDEQYF.

This clonotype was found once. This CDR3 reads CASSLSAAPGDQETQYF. In DNA, the CDR3 is TGTGCCAGCAGCTTATCGGCAGCCCCAGGGGACCAAGAGACCCAGTACTTC. The V and J genes are TRBV7-2 and TRBJ2-5, with D possibly matching TRBD1 (6 bases). The CDR3 totals 17 residues. Germline lookup yields CDR1 SGHTA and CDR2 FQGNSA. The ends were cut back, 2 bases at V and 0 bases at J, with 16 bases in the middle.

The genes are TRBV7-6 and TRBJ2-5; a possible D gene is TRBD2 (5 bases). V gave up 4 bases and J gave up 5 bases, with 14 bases separating them. Germline V lookup: CDR1 SGHVS, CDR2 FNYEAQ. The CDR3 spans 14 residues. CDR3 coding DNA: TGTGCCAGCAGCTCAATCGCTCCGGGGGAGACCCAGTACTTC. Translated, it gives CASSSIAPGETQYF.

V usage is TRBV7-9 and J usage is TRBJ2-3; D not resolved. Germline CDR1 reads SEHNR; CDR2 reads FQNEAQ (reference sequence). V gave up 1 base and J gave up 2 bases, with 7 bases separating them. This CDR3 is built from 14 residues. The CDR3 DNA is TGTGCCAGCAGCTTAGTAGAAACCACAGATACGCAGTATTTT. Translated, it gives CASSLVETTDTQYF.

This clonotype came up a few times. The chain links TRBV19 to TRBJ2-7, with TRBD1 matching over 9 bases. CDR1 and CDR2 from the germline V gene are LNHDA and SQIVND (reference sequence). The J segment lost 2 bases and the V segment lost 7 bases, leaving 6 bases of the junction unmatched. The CDR3 length is 14 residues. The CDR3 reads CASTRGQGPYEQYF. As DNA, the CDR3 is TGTGCCAGTACGCGGGGACAGGGCCCCTACGAGCAGTACTTC.